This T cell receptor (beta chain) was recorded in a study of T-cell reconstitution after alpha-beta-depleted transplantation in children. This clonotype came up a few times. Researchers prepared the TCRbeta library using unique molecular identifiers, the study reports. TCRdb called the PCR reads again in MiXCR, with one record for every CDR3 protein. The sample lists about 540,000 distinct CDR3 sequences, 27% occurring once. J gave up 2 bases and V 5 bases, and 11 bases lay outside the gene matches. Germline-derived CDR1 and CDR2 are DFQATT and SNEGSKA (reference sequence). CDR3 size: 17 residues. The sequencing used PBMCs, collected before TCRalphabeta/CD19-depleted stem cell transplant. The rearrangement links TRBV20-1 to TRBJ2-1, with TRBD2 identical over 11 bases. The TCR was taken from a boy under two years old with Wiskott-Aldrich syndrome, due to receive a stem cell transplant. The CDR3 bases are TGCAGTGCTCGCCAGGGACTTAGCGGGAGGGCCTACAATGAGCAGTTCTTC. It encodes CSARQGLSGRAYNEQFF.